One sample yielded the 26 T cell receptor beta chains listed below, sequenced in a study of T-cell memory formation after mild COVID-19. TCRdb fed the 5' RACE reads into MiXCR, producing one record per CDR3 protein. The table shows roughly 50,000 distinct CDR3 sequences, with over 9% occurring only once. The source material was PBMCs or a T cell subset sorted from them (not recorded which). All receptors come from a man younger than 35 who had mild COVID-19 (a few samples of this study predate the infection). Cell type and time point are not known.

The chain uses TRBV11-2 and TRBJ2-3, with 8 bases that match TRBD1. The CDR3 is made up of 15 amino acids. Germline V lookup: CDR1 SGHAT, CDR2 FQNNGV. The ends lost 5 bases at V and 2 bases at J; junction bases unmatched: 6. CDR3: CASSPGQGLTDTQYF. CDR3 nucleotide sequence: TGTGCCAGCAGCCCTGGACAGGGACTCACAGATACGCAGTATTTT.

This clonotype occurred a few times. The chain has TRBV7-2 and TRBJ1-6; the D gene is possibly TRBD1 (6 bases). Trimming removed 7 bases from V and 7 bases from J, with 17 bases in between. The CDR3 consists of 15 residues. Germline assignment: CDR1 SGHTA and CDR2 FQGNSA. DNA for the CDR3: TGTGCCAGCATGCCCCCGGGACATCCCAATTCACCCCTCCACTTT. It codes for CASMPPGHPNSPLHF.

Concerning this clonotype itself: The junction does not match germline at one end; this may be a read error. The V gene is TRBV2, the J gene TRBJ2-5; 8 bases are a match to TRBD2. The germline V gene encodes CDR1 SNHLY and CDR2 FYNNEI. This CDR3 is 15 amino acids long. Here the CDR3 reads CASTEQAGGVETQYF. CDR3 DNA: TGTGCCAGCACTGAACAGGCGGGGGGAGTCGAGACCCAGTACTTC.

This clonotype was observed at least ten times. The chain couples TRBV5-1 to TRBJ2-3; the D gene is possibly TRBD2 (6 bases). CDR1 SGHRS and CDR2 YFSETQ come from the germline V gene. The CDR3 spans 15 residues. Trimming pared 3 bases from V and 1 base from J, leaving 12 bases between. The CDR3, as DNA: TGCGCCAGCAGCTCAGGCACGGGGGGCACAGATACGCAGTATTTT. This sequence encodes CASSSGTGGTDTQYF.

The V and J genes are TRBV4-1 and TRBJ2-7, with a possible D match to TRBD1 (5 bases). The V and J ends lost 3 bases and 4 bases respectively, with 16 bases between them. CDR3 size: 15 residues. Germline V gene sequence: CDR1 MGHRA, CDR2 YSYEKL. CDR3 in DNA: TGCGCCAGCAGCCACGCCCCGGACACGAAGTACGAGCAGTACGTC. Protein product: CASSHAPDTKYEQYV.

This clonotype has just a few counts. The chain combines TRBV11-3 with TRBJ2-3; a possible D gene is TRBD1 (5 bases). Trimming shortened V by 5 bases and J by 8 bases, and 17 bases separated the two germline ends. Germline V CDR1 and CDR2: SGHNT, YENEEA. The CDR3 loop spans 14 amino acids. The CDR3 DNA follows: TGTGCCAGCAGCCTGACCCAGGGTACGGCTACGCAGTATTTT. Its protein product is CASSLTQGTATQYF.

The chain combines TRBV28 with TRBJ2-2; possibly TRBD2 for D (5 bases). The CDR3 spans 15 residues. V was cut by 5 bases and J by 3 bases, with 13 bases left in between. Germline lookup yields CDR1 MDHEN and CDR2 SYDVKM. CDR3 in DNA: TGTGCCAGCAGTCCGAAGCAGGAGGACACCGGGGAGCTGTTTTTT. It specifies CASSPKQEDTGELFF.

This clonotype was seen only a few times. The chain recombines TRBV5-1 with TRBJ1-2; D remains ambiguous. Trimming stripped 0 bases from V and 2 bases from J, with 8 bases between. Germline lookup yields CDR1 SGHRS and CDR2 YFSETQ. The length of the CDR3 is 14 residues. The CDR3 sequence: CASSLDVGNYGYTF. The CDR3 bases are TGCGCCAGCAGCTTGGACGTGGGAAACTATGGCTACACCTTC.

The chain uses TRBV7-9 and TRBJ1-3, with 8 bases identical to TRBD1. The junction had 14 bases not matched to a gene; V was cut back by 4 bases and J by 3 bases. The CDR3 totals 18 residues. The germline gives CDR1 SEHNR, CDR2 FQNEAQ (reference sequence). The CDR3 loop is CASSYLSVQGGIGNTIYF. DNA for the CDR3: TGTGCCAGCAGCTACTTATCGGTACAGGGGGGCATTGGAAACACCATATATTTT.

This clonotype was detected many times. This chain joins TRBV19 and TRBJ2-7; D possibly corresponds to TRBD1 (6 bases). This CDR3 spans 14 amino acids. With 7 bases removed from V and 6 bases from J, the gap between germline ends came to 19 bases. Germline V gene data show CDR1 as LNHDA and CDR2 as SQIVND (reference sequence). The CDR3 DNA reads TGTGCCAGTATCCCCAGGGGCCTCTGGGTCGAGCAGTACTTC. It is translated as CASIPRGLWVEQYF.

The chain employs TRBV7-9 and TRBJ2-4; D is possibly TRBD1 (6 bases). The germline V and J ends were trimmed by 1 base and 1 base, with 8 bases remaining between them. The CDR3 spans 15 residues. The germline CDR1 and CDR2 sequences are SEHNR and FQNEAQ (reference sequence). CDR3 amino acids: CASSLGGLAKNIQYF. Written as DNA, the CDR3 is TGTGCCAGCAGCTTAGGGGGGCTGGCCAAAAACATTCAGTACTTC.

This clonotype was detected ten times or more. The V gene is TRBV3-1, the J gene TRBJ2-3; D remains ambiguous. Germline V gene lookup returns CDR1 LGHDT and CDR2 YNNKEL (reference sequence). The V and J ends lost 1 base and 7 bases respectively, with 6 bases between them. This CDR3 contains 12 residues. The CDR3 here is CASSQGVNTQYF. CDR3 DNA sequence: TGTGCCAGCAGCCAAGGAGTGAATACGCAGTATTTT.

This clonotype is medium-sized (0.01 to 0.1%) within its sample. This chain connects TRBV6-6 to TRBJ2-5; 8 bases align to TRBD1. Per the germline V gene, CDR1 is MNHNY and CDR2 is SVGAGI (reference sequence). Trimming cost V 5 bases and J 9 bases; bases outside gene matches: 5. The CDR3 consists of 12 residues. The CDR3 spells CASSAGGGSQYF. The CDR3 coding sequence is TGTGCCAGCAGTGCAGGGGGCGGGTCCCAGTACTTC.

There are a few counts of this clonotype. In DNA form, the CDR3 reads TGTGCCAGCAGCAGCAGGAGGAACACTGAAGCTTTCTTT. Translated: CASSSRRNTEAFF. This chain uses TRBV7-9 with TRBJ1-1, with D unclear. Germline V CDR1 and CDR2: SEHNR, FQNEAQ (reference sequence). V gave up 5 bases and J gave up 1 base, with 8 bases separating them. The CDR3 consists of 13 residues.

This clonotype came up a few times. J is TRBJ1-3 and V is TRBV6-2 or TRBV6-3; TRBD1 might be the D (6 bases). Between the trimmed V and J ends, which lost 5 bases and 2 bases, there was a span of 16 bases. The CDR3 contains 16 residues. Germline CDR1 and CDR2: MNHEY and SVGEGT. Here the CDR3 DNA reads TGTGCCAGCAGTCCGAACCTACAGGGAACTGGAAACACCATATATTTT. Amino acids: CASSPNLQGTGNTIYF.

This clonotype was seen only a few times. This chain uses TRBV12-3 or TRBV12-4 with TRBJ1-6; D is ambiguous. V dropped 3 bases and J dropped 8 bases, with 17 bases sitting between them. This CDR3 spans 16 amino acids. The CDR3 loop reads CASSFGRRKADSPLHF. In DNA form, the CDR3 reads TGTGCCAGCAGTTTTGGGCGGCGAAAAGCAGATTCACCCCTCCACTTT.

DNA of the CDR3: TGTGCCAGCAGCCAAGATGGCGGGGCGAACTACACCTTC. It specifies CASSQDGGANYTF. The V call is TRBV3-1, the J call TRBJ1-2; TRBD1 is a possible D gene (5 bases). This CDR3 has 13 amino acids. V was clipped by 0 bases and J by 10 bases, with 12 bases between them. Germline-derived CDR1 and CDR2 are LGHDT and YNNKEL (reference sequence).

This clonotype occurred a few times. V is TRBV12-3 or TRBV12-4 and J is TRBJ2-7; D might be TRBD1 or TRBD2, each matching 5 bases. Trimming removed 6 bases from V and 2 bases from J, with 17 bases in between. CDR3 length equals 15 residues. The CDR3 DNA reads TGTGCCAGCAGAAAGACCGGGACGGGGACCTACGAGCAGTACTTC. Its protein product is CASRKTGTGTYEQYF.

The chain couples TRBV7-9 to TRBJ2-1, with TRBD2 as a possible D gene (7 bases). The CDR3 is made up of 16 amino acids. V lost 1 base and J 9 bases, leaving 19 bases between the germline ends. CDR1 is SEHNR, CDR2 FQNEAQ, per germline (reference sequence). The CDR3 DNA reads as TGTGCCAGCAGCTTAGGGGAGGGGGGTCGCAGACTTGAGCAGTTCTTC. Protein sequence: CASSLGEGGRRLEQFF.

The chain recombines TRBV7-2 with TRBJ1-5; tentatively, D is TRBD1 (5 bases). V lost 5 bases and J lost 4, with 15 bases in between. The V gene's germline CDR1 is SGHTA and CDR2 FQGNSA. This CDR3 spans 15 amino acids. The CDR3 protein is CASSPHGGRNQPQHF. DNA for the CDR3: TGTGCCAGCAGCCCTCATGGGGGGAGGAATCAGCCCCAGCATTTT. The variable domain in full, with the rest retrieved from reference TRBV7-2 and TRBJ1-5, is GAGVSQSPSNKVTEKGKDVELRCDPISGHTALYWYRQSLGQGLEFLIYFQGNSAPDKSGLPSDRFSAERTGGSVSTLTIQRTQQEDSAVYLCASSPHGGRNQPQHFGDGTRLSIL.

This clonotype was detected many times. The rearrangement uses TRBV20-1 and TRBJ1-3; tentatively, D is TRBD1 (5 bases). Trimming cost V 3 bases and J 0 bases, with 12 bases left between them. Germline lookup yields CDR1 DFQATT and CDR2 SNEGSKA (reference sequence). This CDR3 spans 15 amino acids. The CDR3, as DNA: TGCAGTGCTAGCCCCCCGGGGGGCTCTGGAAACACCATATATTTT. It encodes CSASPPGGSGNTIYF.

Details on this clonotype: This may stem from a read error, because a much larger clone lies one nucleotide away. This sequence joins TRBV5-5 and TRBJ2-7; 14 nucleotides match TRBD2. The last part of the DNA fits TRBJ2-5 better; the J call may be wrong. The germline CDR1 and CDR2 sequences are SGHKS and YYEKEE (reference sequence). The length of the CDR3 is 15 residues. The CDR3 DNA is TGTGCCAGCAGCCCGGGACTAGCGGGGGAAGAGACCCAGTACTTC. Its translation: CASSPGLAGEETQYF.

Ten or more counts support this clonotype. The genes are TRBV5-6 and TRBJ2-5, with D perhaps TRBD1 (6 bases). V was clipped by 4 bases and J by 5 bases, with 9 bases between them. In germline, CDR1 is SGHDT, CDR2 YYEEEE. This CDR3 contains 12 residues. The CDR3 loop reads CASSLGHETQYF. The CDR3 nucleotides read TGTGCCAGCAGCCTGGGACACGAGACCCAGTACTTC.

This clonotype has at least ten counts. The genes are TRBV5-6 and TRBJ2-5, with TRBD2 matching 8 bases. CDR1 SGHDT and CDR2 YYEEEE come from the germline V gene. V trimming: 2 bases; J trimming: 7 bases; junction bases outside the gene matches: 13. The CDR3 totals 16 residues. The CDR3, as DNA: TGTGCCAGCAGCTTATACGGACTTGCGGGGGGCCGGACCCAGTACTTC. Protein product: CASSLYGLAGGRTQYF.

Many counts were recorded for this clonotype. The CDR3 DNA reads as TGCGCCAGCAGCTTCGGGACTAGCGGATCCACAGATACGCAGTATTTT. Translating it yields CASSFGTSGSTDTQYF. The chain recombines TRBV5-1 with TRBJ2-3; 11 nucleotides align to TRBD2. V was clipped by 2 bases and J by 2 bases; unmatched bases: 4. Germline loops: CDR1 SGHRS, CDR2 YFSETQ. The CDR3 totals 16 residues.

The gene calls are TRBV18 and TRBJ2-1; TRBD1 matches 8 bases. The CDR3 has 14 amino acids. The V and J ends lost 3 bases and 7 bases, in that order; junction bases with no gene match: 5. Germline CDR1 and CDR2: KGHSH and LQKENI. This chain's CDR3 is CASSPRGRGNEQFF. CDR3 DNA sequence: TGTGCCAGCTCACCCAGGGGGCGAGGGAATGAGCAGTTCTTC. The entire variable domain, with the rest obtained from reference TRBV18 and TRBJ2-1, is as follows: NAGVMQNPRHLVRRRGQEARLRCSPMKGHSHVYWYRQLPEEGLKFMVYLQKENIIDESGMPKERFSAEFPKEGPSILRIQQVVRGDSAAYFCASSPRGRGNEQFFGPGTRLTVL.